The rows below give T cell receptor beta chains drawn from one sample of a study of CD8 T cells in Susac syndrome. Each CDR3 protein gets one entry after TCRdb re-called the immunoSEQ multiplex PCR reads with MiXCR. The table records more than 150,000 distinct CDR3 sequences, roughly 94% of them present only once. Sequenced sample: CD4+ T cells from PBMCs. All receptors derive from a human donor in good health. Both conserved end residues are part of each CDR3. A D gene is named only where the DNA matches it firmly. Clone size, where shown, is once, few, many, or a class for clones that have expanded.

clone size	D gene	V gene	J gene	CDR3 protein	CDR3 DNA
-	-	TRBV7-2	TRBJ1-3	CASSNNQGSSGNTIYF	TGTGCCAGCAGCAATAACCAGGGGAGCTCTGGAAACACCATATATTTT
few	-	TRBV6-1	TRBJ2-3	CASTDFLDTQYF	TGTGCCAGCACGGATTTTTTAGATACGCAGTATTTT
-	TRBD1	TRBV5-1	TRBJ2-7	CASSRQGAQDEQYF	TGCGCCAGCAGCCGACAGGGGGCGCAGGACGAGCAGTACTTC
-	-	TRBV6-5	TRBJ1-6	CASSLWSGTQLTYNSPLHF	TGTGCCAGCAGTTTGTGGTCCGGGACACAACTCACCTATAATTCACCCCTCCACTTT
-	-	TRBV5-1	TRBJ2-7	CASSPGWGDEQYF	TGCGCCAGCAGCCCAGGGTGGGGGGACGAGCAGTACTTC
-	-	TRBV7-2	TRBJ2-1	CASSLGGSGGYNEQFF	TGTGCCAGCAGCTTAGGGGGTAGCGGAGGCTACAATGAGCAGTTCTTC
-	-	TRBV3-1	TRBJ1-2	CASSQGASGYTF	TGTGCCAGCAGCCAGGGGGCGTCTGGCTACACCTTC
few	TRBD2	TRBV7-2	TRBJ2-1	CASSLALAGGDEQFF	TGTGCCAGCAGCTTAGCACTAGCGGGGGGCGATGAGCAGTTCTTC
-	TRBD1	TRBV29-1	TRBJ1-2	CSVRRDSSNYGYTF	TGCAGCGTTCGGAGGGACAGCTCTAACTATGGCTACACCTTC
few	-	TRBV14	TRBJ2-6	CASSPTGANVLTF	TGTGCCAGCAGTCCGACGGGGGCCAACGTCCTGACTTTC
-	-	TRBV12-3/TRBV12-4	TRBJ1-1	CASNGGLGSTEAFF	TGTGCCAGCAACGGGGGTTTAGGGAGCACTGAAGCTTTCTTT
-	-	TRBV5-1	TRBJ2-3	CASSLEGSGASDTQYF	TGCGCCAGCAGCTTGGAAGGGTCAGGGGCGTCGGATACGCAGTATTTT
-	-	TRBV12-3/TRBV12-4	TRBJ2-5	CASTLAGVETQYF	TGTGCCAGCACCCTGGCAGGGGTCGAGACCCAGTACTTC
-	-	TRBV20-1	TRBJ1-2	CSAPYYGYTF	TGCAGTGCCCCCTACTATGGCTACACCTTC
-	TRBD2	TRBV24-1	TRBJ2-1	CASGRGGSSYNEQFF	TGTGCCTCCGGGAGGGGGGGGAGCTCCTACAATGAGCAGTTCTTC
-	-	TRBV7-2	TRBJ2-3	CASRVIGGTDTQYF	TGTGCCAGCAGGGTGATCGGGGGCACAGATACGCAGTATTTT
-	TRBD2	TRBV27	TRBJ2-7	CASSLFALSGRNEQYF	TGTGCCAGCAGTTTATTTGCCCTTAGCGGGAGGAACGAGCAGTACTTC
-	TRBD1	TRBV7-2	TRBJ1-1	CASSSGQGGSAFF	TGTGCCAGCAGCTCCGGACAGGGGGGCTCAGCTTTCTTT
-	-	TRBV27	TRBJ2-3	CASRQQGPDTQYF	TGTGCCAGCAGACAACAGGGTCCAGATACGCAGTATTTT
-	-	TRBV2	TRBJ2-3	CASGAGTSTDTQYF	TGTGCCAGCGGGGCAGGGACTAGCACAGATACGCAGTATTTT
-	-	TRBV6-2/TRBV6-3	TRBJ2-3	CASHPTSSDTQYF	TGTGCCAGCCACCCGACTAGTTCAGATACGCAGTATTTT
-	-	TRBV25-1	TRBJ2-7	CASSAWYEQYF	TGTGCCAGCAGTGCGTGGTACGAGCAGTACTTC
-	-	TRBV7-2	TRBJ2-3	CASSLQGGRADTQYF	TGTGCCAGCAGCTTACAGGGTGGTAGGGCAGATACGCAGTATTTT
-	TRBD2	TRBV18	TRBJ2-3	CASSPPLAGVNTQYF	TGTGCCAGCTCACCACCTCTAGCGGGGGTAAATACGCAGTATTTT
-	-	TRBV12-3/TRBV12-4	TRBJ1-1	CASSFTPGTEAFF	TGTGCCAGCAGTTTCACCCCGGGGACTGAAGCTTTCTTT
-	-	TRBV20-1	TRBJ2-1	CSARGEGGSSYNEQFF	TGCAGTGCTAGAGGGGAAGGCGGCAGCTCCTACAATGAGCAGTTCTTC
-	-	TRBV7-2	TRBJ1-1	CASSLRWRGENTEAFF	TGTGCCAGCAGCTTAAGGTGGCGGGGGGAGAACACTGAAGCTTTCTTT
-	TRBD1	TRBV19	TRBJ1-5	CASTDRDQPQHF	TGTGCCAGTACCGACAGGGATCAGCCCCAGCATTTT
-	TRBD1	TRBV4-3	TRBJ2-1	CASSQSGTVNVEQFF	TGCGCCAGCAGCCAATCCGGGACAGTTAATGTCGAGCAGTTCTTC
once	-	TRBV29-1	TRBJ2-1	CSVVDFLKQFF	TGCAGCGTGGTAGACTTTCTCAAGCAGTTCTTC
-	-	TRBV20-1	TRBJ1-3	CSAREGGSGNTIYF	TGCAGTGCTAGAGAGGGGGGCTCTGGAAACACCATATATTTT
-	-	TRBV5-1	TRBJ1-6	CASSLIPVGAALHF	TGCGCCAGCAGCTTGATCCCTGTGGGAGCAGCCCTCCACTTT
-	-	TRBV24-1	TRBJ2-3	CATSEVGLDTQYF	TGTGCCACCAGTGAGGTAGGGTTAGATACGCAGTATTTT
-	-	TRBV7-8	TRBJ1-5	CASSPRRDSNQPQHF	TGTGCCAGCAGCCCACGGCGAGATAGCAATCAGCCCCAGCATTTT
-	-	TRBV18	TRBJ1-4	CASSPFSREKLFF	TGTGCCAGCTCACCGTTCTCTAGGGAAAAACTGTTTTTT
-	-	TRBV7-2	TRBJ2-3	CASSLDRYTDTQYF	TGTGCCAGCAGCTTAGACAGGTACACAGATACGCAGTATTTT
-	-	TRBV19	TRBJ1-5	CASRAANQPQHF	TGTGCCAGTAGGGCAGCCAATCAGCCCCAGCATTTT
-	-	TRBV30	TRBJ1-5	CAWSPLSDQPQHF	TGTGCCTGGAGTCCACTCTCAGATCAGCCCCAGCATTTT
-	-	TRBV5-1	TRBJ1-1	CASSWGVSMNTEAFF	TGCGCCAGCAGCTGGGGGGTGTCAATGAACACTGAAGCTTTCTTT
-	-	TRBV20-1	TRBJ1-1	CSASRVGRNTEAFF	TGCAGTGCCTCCAGGGTGGGGAGAAACACTGAAGCTTTCTTT
-	-	TRBV5-1	TRBJ2-5	CASSFLGGHQETQYF	TGCGCCAGCAGCTTTTTAGGGGGTCACCAAGAGACCCAGTACTTC
-	TRBD1	TRBV7-8	TRBJ2-7	CASSMRTGNDYEQYF	TGTGCCAGCAGTATGCGGACAGGGAACGACTACGAGCAGTACTTC